Sequencing of this T cell receptor (beta chain) was carried out in a study of T cells in Graves' hyperthyroidism and ophthalmopathy. The study's findings and limits: In the analysis, a 13 V-J model separated ophthalmopathy from stable hyperthyroidism. Blood samples included most of the expanded thyroid clonotypes exceeding 0.001. The model foresaw ophthalmopathy a median around 6 months prior to onset.

From RNA transcripts, TCR beta CDR3 regions were amplified. When the TCR CDR3 underwent first-round RT-PCR, the HTBI primer set was used. MiXCR was run by TCRdb on the multiplex PCR reads, yielding one entry per CDR3 protein. The sample yields about 480,000 distinct CDR3 sequences, under 25% seen once. The CDR3 loop spans 17 amino acids. Deletions cut 0 bases from V and 0 bases from J, with 12 bases between. The germline V gene encodes CDR1 DFQATT and CDR2 SNEGSKA (reference sequence). PBMCs were collected from a roughly 10 ml volume of fresh peripheral blood. This clonotype appeared a few times. Antigen: not known.

The chain carries TRBV20-1 and TRBJ2-6; D not resolved. The clonotype comes from a woman in her sixties or seventies with Graves' ophthalmopathy. The sequenced sample was blood. CDR3 sequence (DNA): TGCAGTGCTAGAGATGCGGATATAATCTCTGGGGCCAACGTCCTGACTTTC. The encoded protein is CSARDADIISGANVLTF.